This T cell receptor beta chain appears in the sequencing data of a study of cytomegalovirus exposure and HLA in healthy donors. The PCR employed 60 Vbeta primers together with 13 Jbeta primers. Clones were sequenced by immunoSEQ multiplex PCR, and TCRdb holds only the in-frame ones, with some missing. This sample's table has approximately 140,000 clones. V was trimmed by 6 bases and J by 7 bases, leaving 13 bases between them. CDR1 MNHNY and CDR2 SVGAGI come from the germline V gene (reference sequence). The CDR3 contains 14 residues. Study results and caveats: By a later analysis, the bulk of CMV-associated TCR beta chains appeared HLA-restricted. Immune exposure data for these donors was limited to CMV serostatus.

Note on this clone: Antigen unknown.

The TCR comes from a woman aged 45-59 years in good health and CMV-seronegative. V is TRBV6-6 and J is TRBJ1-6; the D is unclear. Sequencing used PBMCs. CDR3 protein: CASSRGITNSPLHF. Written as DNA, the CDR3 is TGTGCCAGCAGCCGAGGCATCACAAATTCACCCCTCCACTTT.